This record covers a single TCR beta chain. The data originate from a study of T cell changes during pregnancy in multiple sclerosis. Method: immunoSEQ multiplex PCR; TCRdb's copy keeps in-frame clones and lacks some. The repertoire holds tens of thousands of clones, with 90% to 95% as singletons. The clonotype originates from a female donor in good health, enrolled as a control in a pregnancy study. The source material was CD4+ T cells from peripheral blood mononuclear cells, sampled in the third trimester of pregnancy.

The CDR3 sequence: CASSLDGNYGYTF. As DNA, the CDR3 is TGTGCCAGCAGCCTTGACGGGAACTATGGCTACACCTTC. The rearrangement links TRBV7-2 to TRBJ1-2; D is uncertain. CDR1 SGHTA and CDR2 FQGNSA come from the germline V gene. The CDR3 totals 13 residues. Trimming shortened V by 5 bases and J by 2 bases, and 9 bases separated the two germline ends.